Listed below are T cell receptor beta chains from one sample, sequenced in a study of PD-1 blockade in classical Hodgkin lymphoma. Data came from immunoSEQ multiplex PCR; TCRdb stores just in-frame clones and leaves some out. The sample holds nearly 20,000 clones, roughly 83% seen once. Sequences were derived from CD4+ T cells from blood, sampled before the fourth cycle of nivolumab. These receptors were taken from a human donor with classical Hodgkin lymphoma. The CDR3 runs from the conserved cysteine through the conserved F or W. D genes are given only for firm matches. The size field is filled for only some rows; it gives once, few, many or a size class.

abundance: once; len: 15; j_gene: TRBJ1-6; d_gene: .; v_gene: TRBV27; CDR3nt: TGTGCCAGCAGTCAGTTCGGGGATGGGAGTTCACCCCTCCACTTT; CDR3aa: CASSQFGDGSSPLHF
abundance: .; len: 16; j_gene: TRBJ2-2; d_gene: TRBD1; v_gene: TRBV19; CDR3nt: TGTGCCAGTAGTAAACGACAGGGCCCGAACACCGGGGAGCTGTTTTTT; CDR3aa: CASSKRQGPNTGELFF
abundance: .; len: 16; j_gene: TRBJ2-2; d_gene: TRBD2; v_gene: TRBV7-9; CDR3nt: TGTGCCAGCAGCTTATCTTGGCGGGAGCACACCGGGGAGCTGTTTTTT; CDR3aa: CASSLSWREHTGELFF
abundance: .; len: 15; j_gene: TRBJ2-5; d_gene: .; v_gene: TRBV5-1; CDR3nt: TGCGCCAGCAGCTTGGGCGGGACAGCTAAAGAGACCCAGTACTTC; CDR3aa: CASSLGGTAKETQYF
abundance: once; len: 12; j_gene: TRBJ2-7; d_gene: .; v_gene: TRBV10-3; CDR3nt: TGTGCCATCAGCCGTACAGGGTACGAGCAGTACTTC; CDR3aa: CAISRTGYEQYF
abundance: .; len: 17; j_gene: TRBJ2-5; d_gene: TRBD2; v_gene: TRBV19; CDR3nt: TGTGCCAGTAGTATACGGGGACTAGCGGGATCACAAGAGACCCAGTACTTC; CDR3aa: CASSIRGLAGSQETQYF
abundance: .; len: 15; j_gene: TRBJ1-2; d_gene: .; v_gene: TRBV7-9; CDR3nt: TGTGCCAGCAGCCCGCATGACTACGTAAACTATGGCTACACCTTC; CDR3aa: CASSPHDYVNYGYTF
abundance: .; len: 14; j_gene: TRBJ1-1; d_gene: TRBD1; v_gene: TRBV6-5; CDR3nt: TGTGCCAGCAGTTCGACAGGGGGGAGCACTGAAGCTTTCTTT; CDR3aa: CASSSTGGSTEAFF
abundance: .; len: 15; j_gene: TRBJ1-4; d_gene: .; v_gene: TRBV7-9; CDR3nt: TGTGCCAGCAGCCAAGATCAGGGACGGGGTGAAAAACTGTTTTTT; CDR3aa: CASSQDQGRGEKLFF
abundance: .; len: 15; j_gene: TRBJ2-4; d_gene: TRBD2; v_gene: TRBV19; CDR3nt: TGTGCCAGTAGTATTCCTAGCGGGACTGGAAACATTCAGTACTTC; CDR3aa: CASSIPSGTGNIQYF
abundance: .; len: 17; j_gene: TRBJ2-3; d_gene: .; v_gene: TRBV9; CDR3nt: TGTGCCAGCAGCGTAGCTACCGGGGGAAGGAGGATTGATACGCAGTATTTT; CDR3aa: CASSVATGGRRIDTQYF
abundance: .; len: 16; j_gene: TRBJ1-1; d_gene: .; v_gene: TRBV5-1; CDR3nt: TGCGCCAGCAGCTTTGGAGGATCGCCTCGGAACACTGAAGCTTTCTTT; CDR3aa: CASSFGGSPRNTEAFF
abundance: once; len: 19; j_gene: TRBJ2-1; d_gene: TRBD1; v_gene: TRBV7-9; CDR3nt: TGTGCCAGCAGCTTAGCGCTAATTGGGGGGACAGGGGGCAACAATGAGCAGTTCTTC; CDR3aa: CASSLALIGGTGGNNEQFF
abundance: .; len: 13; j_gene: TRBJ2-7; d_gene: TRBD1; v_gene: TRBV18; CDR3nt: TGTGCCAGCTCATTTCAGGGGGTAAGCGAGCAGTACTTC; CDR3aa: CASSFQGVSEQYF
abundance: .; len: 13; j_gene: TRBJ1-3; d_gene: .; v_gene: TRBV28; CDR3nt: TGTGCCAGCAGTTTTGGGTCTGGAAACACCATATATTTT; CDR3aa: CASSFGSGNTIYF
abundance: .; len: 15; j_gene: TRBJ2-5; d_gene: TRBD2; v_gene: TRBV5-1; CDR3nt: TGCGCCAGCAGCTTAGCGGGAGGGCCTCAAGAGACCCAGTACTTC; CDR3aa: CASSLAGGPQETQYF
abundance: .; len: 14; j_gene: TRBJ1-4; d_gene: .; v_gene: TRBV5-4; CDR3nt: TGTGCCAGCAGCCCCGGGATGGGGAATGAAAAACTGTTTTTT; CDR3aa: CASSPGMGNEKLFF
abundance: medium-sized; len: 15; j_gene: TRBJ2-7; d_gene: TRBD2; v_gene: TRBV7-2; CDR3nt: TGTGCCAGCAGCTACGGGACTAGCGGCTCCTACGAGCAGTACTTC; CDR3aa: CASSYGTSGSYEQYF
abundance: .; len: 14; j_gene: TRBJ2-7; d_gene: .; v_gene: TRBV2; CDR3nt: TGTGCCAGCAGTGATGTGGTAGCGACTCCGGAGCAGTACTTC; CDR3aa: CASSDVVATPEQYF
abundance: .; len: 14; j_gene: TRBJ2-5; d_gene: .; v_gene: TRBV28; CDR3nt: TGTGCCAGCAGTTTCCAGGGGTTAGCGTGGACCCAGTACTTC; CDR3aa: CASSFQGLAWTQYF